Below are 7 T cell receptor beta chains sequenced from a single sample in a study of shared clonotypes between healthy human individuals. Profiled with immunoSEQ multiplex PCR; TCRdb holds only in-frame clones, not every one. Counted here are 2 million to 2.5 million clones, about 95% occurring once; the ten biggest clones make up 0.9% to 1.3%. Naive CD8 cells, CD45RO-negative and positively selected for CCR7, excluded terminally differentiated effector memory CD45RA+ cells. The material sequenced was naive CD8+ T cells sorted from blood. The source of these receptors is a man between 18 and 35 years old in good health.

This clone was recorded once. The chain has TRBV9 and TRBJ1-2; D is ambiguous. Germline CDR1 and CDR2: SGDLS and YYNGEE. The CDR3 runs 18 residues. With 3 bases removed from V and 6 bases from J, the gap between germline ends came to 27 bases. DNA of the CDR3: TGTGCCAGCAGCGATTCCGAAGAGGCTAACTCTAATCCCCATGGCTACACCTTC. Amino acids: CASSDSEEANSNPHGYTF.

Comment on this clone: This specimen includes other DNA sequences encoding the same CDR3. V usage is TRBV5-1 and J usage is TRBJ2-7; no reliable D call. Trimming removed 1 base from V and 5 bases from J, with 10 bases in between. The CDR3 is 13 residues long. CDR1 and CDR2 from the germline V gene are SGHRS and YFSETQ. CDR3 bases: TGCGCCAGCAGCTTGTTGGGCGCCGACGAGCAGTACTTC. Protein: CASSLLGADEQYF.

The rearrangement uses TRBV28 and TRBJ1-4; D is perhaps TRBD1 (5 bases). Trimming pared 4 bases from V and 0 bases from J, leaving 15 bases between. CDR1 and CDR2 from the germline V gene are MDHEN and SYDVKM. This CDR3 is 17 amino acids long. CDR3 protein: CASSSPGTLATNEKLFF. CDR3 nucleotides: TGTGCCAGCAGTTCACCCGGGACTTTGGCAACTAATGAAAAACTGTTTTTT.

The CDR3 nucleotides are TGCGCCAGCAGCCAAGAGTCGGCGGGCCTCCTGTCCTACAATGAGCAGTTCTTC. Amino acids: CASSQESAGLLSYNEQFF. This sequence joins TRBV4-3 and TRBJ2-1; tentative D call: TRBD2 (5 bases). The CDR3 runs to 18 residues. V was trimmed by 0 bases and J by 1 base, leaving 16 bases between them. Germline-derived CDR1 and CDR2 are LGHNA and YSLEER.

This clone was observed a single time. The chain joins TRBV27 to TRBJ1-1, with D maybe TRBD1 (5 bases). The V end lost 0 bases, the J end lost 0 bases, and 11 bases lay between the germline ends. Germline assignment: CDR1 MNHEY and CDR2 SMNVEV (reference sequence). The CDR3 is 16 residues long. CDR3 residues: CASSLSLTALNTEAFF. In nucleotides, the CDR3 is TGTGCCAGCAGTTTATCGTTGACAGCTCTGAACACTGAAGCTTTCTTT.

CDR3 amino acids: CASTPGAGGTEAFF. In DNA, the CDR3 is TGTGCCAGCACCCCGGGGGCGGGGGGCACTGAAGCTTTCTTT. V and J are TRBV9 and TRBJ1-1, with a weak D call TRBD1 (6 bases). The length of the CDR3 is 14 residues. Germline V gene sequence: CDR1 SGDLS, CDR2 YYNGEE. V dropped 6 bases and J dropped 4 bases, with 16 bases sitting between them. Filled out from reference TRBV9 and TRBJ1-1, the complete variable domain reads DSGVTQTPKHLITATGQRVTLRCSPRSGDLSVYWYQQSLDQGLQFLIQYYNGEERAKGNILERFSAQQFPDLHSELNLSSLELGDSALYFCASTPGAGGTEAFFGQGTRLTVV.

The table lists this clone with a count of one. The chain carries TRBV7-6 and TRBJ2-1; D is tentatively TRBD1 or TRBD2 (5 bases each). CDR1 and CDR2 from the germline V gene are SGHVS and FNYEAQ. The CDR3 length is 16 residues. The V and J ends lost 0 bases and 6 bases respectively, with 15 bases between them. CDR3 residues: CASSLAGTDPVNEQFF. As DNA, the CDR3 is TGTGCCAGCAGCTTAGCAGGGACGGACCCGGTCAATGAGCAGTTCTTC.